A selection of T cell receptor beta chains follows, all from one sample in a study of blood T cells in healthy people across ages. TCRdb ran MiXCR on the 5' RACE reads and lists one entry per CDR3 protein. The repertoire holds 800,000 to 950,000 distinct CDR3 sequences, with roughly 29% as singletons. The data also belong to a second study, concerning T cells of mothers and their children.

Sequencing was done on a sample of blood. All receptors come from a middle-aged woman in good health. CDR3s include the opening cysteine and the closing phenylalanine or tryptophan. A D gene is named only where the DNA matches it firmly. Clone size appears in some rows only: once, few, many, or a class for an expanded clone.

TRBV28,few,TRBJ2-7,TRBD1,TGTGCCGGCCTCCCTAACCGGGACAGGGGCTACGAGCAGTACTTC,CAGLPNRDRGYEQYF
TRBV7-8,once,TRBJ2-1,TRBD2,TGTGCCAGCACGAGCGGGGGGGGCAATGAGCAGTTCTTC,CASTSGGGNEQFF
TRBV7-2,.,TRBJ2-5,TRBD2,TGTGCCAGCAGCTCCCGCCCTAATTTGCTAGCGGGGGGCCGAGAGACCCAGTACTTC,CASSSRPNLLAGGRETQYF
TRBV7-9,few,TRBJ2-7,TRBD2,TGTGCCAGCAGCACCCGGACTAGCGGGGGGGACGTGGCTGAGCAGTACTTC,CASSTRTSGGDVAEQYF
TRBV3-1,few,TRBJ2-1,.,TGTGCCAGCAGCCAAGATGGGGCTTACAATGAGCAGTTCTTC,CASSQDGAYNEQFF
TRBV27,.,TRBJ1-1,.,TGTGCCAGCGCTGCAGGGTCTAAGCTAATGAACACTGAAGCTTTCTTT,CASAAGSKLMNTEAFF
TRBV7-2,few,TRBJ1-2,TRBD1,TGTGCCAGCAGTCTAAGCCCTTCAGGGACAGGGAGAGGCTACACCTTC,CASSLSPSGTGRGYTF
TRBV7-2,.,TRBJ1-2,.,TGTGCCAGCAGCTTGAAGGGTCCCTATGGCTACACCTTC,CASSLKGPYGYTF
TRBV20-1,.,TRBJ1-6,.,TGCAGTGCTATAAGGTCCCCGGGGGCGCAGAATTCACCCCTCCACTTT,CSAIRSPGAQNSPLHF
TRBV25-1,many,TRBJ2-5,.,TGTGCCAGCAGTTACCCTCAAGGTACCCAGTACTTC,CASSYPQGTQYF
TRBV18,.,TRBJ1-1,TRBD1,TGTGCCAGCTCACCACCGGGACAGGGATTATACACTGAAGCTTTCTTT,CASSPPGQGLYTEAFF
TRBV5-1,few,TRBJ1-2,TRBD1,TGCGCCAGCAGCCCAAGGACAGGACCGGGCTACACCTTC,CASSPRTGPGYTF
TRBV2,.,TRBJ1-2,.,TGTGCCAGCAGTCCTGACTGGCAGGCGCACTATGGCTACACCTTC,CASSPDWQAHYGYTF
TRBV20-1,.,TRBJ2-1,.,TGCAGTGCTAAAATGCTCGGGAATGAGCAGTTCTTC,CSAKMLGNEQFF
TRBV20-1,many,TRBJ2-3,TRBD1,TGCAGTGGGAACAGGGGGCTAGAAGATACGCAGTATTTT,CSGNRGLEDTQYF
TRBV7-2,few,TRBJ1-6,.,TGTGCCAGCAGCCCGCAATGGGATTATAATTCACCCCTCCACTTT,CASSPQWDYNSPLHF
TRBV11-2,.,TRBJ1-1,.,TGTGCCAGCAGCTTACATGGATTTACTGAAGCTTTCTTT,CASSLHGFTEAFF
TRBV4-3,few,TRBJ1-1,.,TGCGCCAGCAGCCAAGATAAGGGGACGAACACTGAAGCTTTCTTT,CASSQDKGTNTEAFF
TRBV20-1,many,TRBJ2-1,.,TGCAGTGCTTACCCACTAGCTAGCTCCTACAATGAGCAGTTCTTC,CSAYPLASSYNEQFF
TRBV28,.,TRBJ2-7,.,TGTGCCAGCAGTTGGCCGGGTTTCGGATACAATGAGCAGTACTTC,CASSWPGFGYNEQYF
TRBV24-1,many,TRBJ2-7,TRBD1,TGTGCCACCAGCCTTACCGGGACAGGGGGCGAGGAGCAGTACTTC,CATSLTGTGGEEQYF
TRBV7-3,many,TRBJ2-1,TRBD1,TGTGCCAGCAGTTTGACAGGGGGCGCATCCTACAATGAGCAGTTCTTC,CASSLTGGASYNEQFF
TRBV7-2,many,TRBJ1-5,.,TGTGCCAGCAGCACCTACTATAGCAATCAGCCCCAGCATTTT,CASSTYYSNQPQHF
TRBV5-4,.,TRBJ2-4,TRBD1,TGTGCCAGCAGCCAGGGACAGAGAAACATTCAGTACTTC,CASSQGQRNIQYF
TRBV28,.,TRBJ1-1,.,TGTGCCAGCAACCCAGTCGGAGGCACTGAAGCTTTCTTT,CASNPVGGTEAFF
TRBV20-1,many,TRBJ2-7,TRBD1,TGCAGTCGGACAGGGGGAAGCTACGAGCAGTACTTC,CSRTGGSYEQYF
TRBV21-1,many,TRBJ2-5,.,TGTGCCAGCAGTACAGGGACAGGGTTGGAGACCCAGTACTTC,CASSTGTGLETQYF
TRBV6-1,few,TRBJ1-2,.,TGTGCCAGCACCTTGCTAGGGCGTGACTATGGCTACACCTTC,CASTLLGRDYGYTF
TRBV5-1,.,TRBJ2-7,.,TGCGCCAGCTGCCGAACCGCGGGCTACGAGCAGTACTTC,CASCRTAGYEQYF
TRBV20-1,few,TRBJ1-1,.,TGCAGTGCCCCTCTGCCGGGACGCTGGAACACTGAAGCTTTCTTT,CSAPLPGRWNTEAFF
TRBV7-2,few,TRBJ2-6,.,TGTGCCAGCAGCTTTCGGGCCATTGCGGACGGAATGTATACCGGGGCCAACGTCCTGACTTTC,CASSFRAIADGMYTGANVLTF
TRBV6-2/TRBV6-3,few,TRBJ1-5,.,TGTGCCAGCAGTTCGACAGAGCGCATTAACCAGCATTTT,CASSSTERINQHF
TRBV6-6,.,TRBJ2-5,.,TGTGTCAGCAGTTACTCGACGGTCCCCTCACCAGAGACTCAGTACTTC,CVSSYSTVPSPETQYF
TRBV20-1,.,TRBJ2-6,TRBD2,TGCAGTGCTATAAGTGGGGGGGGGAGCTCTGGGGCCAACGTCCTGACTTTC,CSAISGGGSSGANVLTF
TRBV20-1,.,TRBJ1-2,.,TGCAGTGCTAGGGGGGTCTGGGACTATGGCTACACCTTC,CSARGVWDYGYTF
TRBV5-1,many,TRBJ2-7,.,TGCGCCAGCAGCCCGCAGGGCTTATACGAGCAGTACTTC,CASSPQGLYEQYF
TRBV19,.,TRBJ1-5,.,TGTGCCAGTAGTATAGCAGGAGGCAGGGTTGGTCAGCCCCAGCATTTT,CASSIAGGRVGQPQHF
TRBV25-1,.,TRBJ2-7,TRBD1,TGTGCCAGCAGTGAAGATAAGGGACAGGGGTCCTACGAGCAGTACTTC,CASSEDKGQGSYEQYF
TRBV6-5,few,TRBJ1-6,.,TGTGCCAGCAGTTACTCGAATGGGGGTAATTCACCCCTCCACTTT,CASSYSNGGNSPLHF
TRBV20-1,.,TRBJ2-3,.,TGCAGTGCTAGAGATTCCCCCTTTGGCACAGATACGCAGTATTTT,CSARDSPFGTDTQYF
TRBV7-2,many,TRBJ1-1,.,TGTGCCAGCAGCCAGCAGGGCTTGAACACTGAAGCTTTCTTT,CASSQQGLNTEAFF
TRBV7-9,few,TRBJ2-6,.,TGTGCCAGCAGCTTAGGAGACGCGGGGGCCAACGTCCTGACTTTC,CASSLGDAGANVLTF
TRBV15,.,TRBJ2-2,TRBD1,TGTGTCACCAGCAGAGGGGACAGGACCGGGGAGCTGTTTTTT,CVTSRGDRTGELFF
TRBV7-2,few,TRBJ2-7,TRBD2,TGTGCCAGCAGCTTAGGGCTTTCTAGCGGGGGGCTAAAGAGAGCCCAGTACTTC,CASSLGLSSGGLKRAQYF
TRBV2,few,TRBJ1-1,.,TGTGCCAGCAGCAAAGACCGCCCGAACACTGAAGCTTTCTTT,CASSKDRPNTEAFF
TRBV2,.,TRBJ2-7,TRBD1,TGTGCCAGCAGGGACGGACAGGGCGAGCAGTACTTC,CASRDGQGEQYF
TRBV12-3/TRBV12-4,many,TRBJ1-4,TRBD1,TGTGCCAGTTCCGGACAGGGGGCTGCTAATGAAAAACTGTTTTTT,CASSGQGAANEKLFF
TRBV6-5,few,TRBJ1-4,.,TGTGCCAGCAGTTACGGCGGGGGGCCTAATGAAAAACTGTTTTTT,CASSYGGGPNEKLFF